The present TCR beta chain was sequenced within a study of control samples from healthy donors and cancer patients. This clone was detected once. The length of the CDR3 is 15 residues. Trimming took off 1 base at V and 1 base at J, with 10 bases between the two ends. CDR1 and CDR2 from the germline V gene are SGHAT and FQNNGV. The method was immunoSEQ multiplex PCR; TCRdb's version includes in-frame clones alone and lacks a portion of them. This sample has approximately 210,000 clones, with 91% found just once. The receptor was derived from a man aged 25 to 45 in good health. The V and J genes are TRBV11-2 and TRBJ1-1, with D hard to call. Input material: blood. CDR3: CASSLVPIANTEAFF. DNA for the CDR3: TGTGCCAGCAGCTTAGTTCCTATAGCGAACACTGAAGCTTTCTTT.